This TCR beta chain was obtained from a study of beta chain features in type 1 diabetes. Germline V gene lookup returns CDR1 SEHNR and CDR2 FQNEAQ (reference sequence). This CDR3 region has 15 residues. Germline trimming cut 6 bases from V and 1 base from J; bases unmatched to any gene: 5. Study-wide results and caveats: More deletions and fewer insertions at VDJ junctions were found in patients with type 1 diabetes. In every one of the four CD4+ subsets, TCRB CDR3s were moderately but significantly shorter in Type 1 diabetes patients.

Comment on this clone: Its antigen remains unidentified.

The study reverse transcribed the entire isolated RNA, so it sequenced expressed TCRB transcripts. Only in-frame clones appear in the TCRdb table, and some are missing; sequencing was by immunoSEQ multiplex PCR. The repertoire holds almost 350,000 clones, with around 9.3% as singletons. The receptor was isolated from a young man with type 1 diabetes. The V and J genes are TRBV7-9 and TRBJ2-3, with TRBD2 identical over 9 bases. Sequencing used central memory CD4+ T cells from blood. DNA for the CDR3: TGTGCCAGCAGGAAAATAGCGGGGGGCACAGATACGCAGTATTTT. This codes for CASRKIAGGTDTQYF.